One and the same sample provided the 8 T cell receptor beta chains below, sequenced in a study of shared T cell receptors in the human thymus. TCRdb keeps only in-frame clones here, not all; method: immunoSEQ multiplex PCR. The sample has hundreds of thousands of clones, 95% seen once; the top ten hold approximately 0.02%. The sample was thymocytes. These receptor sequences come from a human donor.

The V and J genes are TRBV29-1 and TRBJ1-2; D possibly corresponds to TRBD1 (5 bases). Germline V gene lookup returns CDR1 SQVTM and CDR2 ANQGSEA. V gave up 0 bases and J gave up 4 bases, with 12 bases separating them. The CDR3 runs 14 residues. CDR3 DNA sequence: TGCAGCGTTGAAGATCATGGGGGTGGCTATGGCTACACCTTC. This encodes CSVEDHGGGYGYTF.

This rearrangement joins TRBV19 to TRBJ2-1, with unresolved D. From germline, CDR1 is LNHDA and CDR2 SQIVND (reference sequence). V was pared by 7 bases and J by 5 bases, with 9 bases between. The CDR3 loop spans 12 amino acids. The CDR3 DNA sequence: TGTGCCAGTAAAAAGGGTAACAATGAGCAGTTCTTC. Residues: CASKKGNNEQFF.

This rearrangement joins TRBV19 to TRBJ2-5; D could derive from TRBD1 or TRBD2 (6 bases each). The V end lost 1 base, the J end lost 5 bases, and 11 bases lay between the germline ends. Germline lookup yields CDR1 LNHDA and CDR2 SQIVND (reference sequence). The CDR3 has 14 residues. CDR3 DNA sequence: TGTGCCAGTAGTATAGTAGGGGGGAGTGAGACCCAGTACTTC. Translated: CASSIVGGSETQYF.

The sample holds a few counts of this clone. J is TRBJ1-5 and V is TRBV28; TRBD1 agrees at 8 bases. The CDR3 covers 20 residues. CDR1 and CDR2 (germline): MDHEN, SYDVKM. V was clipped by 0 bases and J by 4 bases; unmatched bases: 17. CDR3 loop: CASSLCLRDRSSFLNQPQHF. CDR3 sequence (DNA): TGTGCCAGCAGTTTATGCCTTAGGGACAGGTCCTCGTTCTTAAATCAGCCCCAGCATTTT.

This chain uses TRBV15 with TRBJ1-1; the D gene is possibly TRBD1 (5 bases). Germline assignment: CDR1 LNHNV and CDR2 YYDKDF (reference sequence). The CDR3 has 14 residues. V lost 1 base and J 1 base, leaving 7 bases between the germline ends. In nucleotides, the CDR3 is TGTGCCACCAGCAGAGGGGGACGGAACACTGAAGCTTTCTTT. It translates to CATSRGGRNTEAFF.

The chain combines TRBV21-1 with TRBJ2-7; the DNA was not used to check the table's D call, TRBD1. TRBV21-1 is annotated as a pseudogene. There are 13 residues in the CDR3. CDR3 amino acids: CASSRDRGYEQYF. CDR3 DNA sequence: TGTGCCAGCAGCCGGGACAGGGGGTACGAGCAGTACTTC.

The chain recombines TRBV10-1 with TRBJ2-2, with a weak D call TRBD1 (5 bases). Trimming removed 11 bases at V and 2 bases at J, with 24 bases between. CDR1 is WNHNN and CDR2 is SYGVQD in the germline V gene (reference sequence). The CDR3 length is 17 residues. CDR3 region: CAGNQGSSCPNTGELFF. CDR3 nucleotides: TGCGCCGGGAATCAGGGTTCTTCTTGTCCTAACACCGGGGAGCTGTTTTTT.

This clone was recorded once. V gene TRBV11-2 combines with J gene TRBJ1-1; D uncertain. The CDR3 loop spans 13 amino acids. CDR1 is SGHAT and CDR2 is FQNNGV in the germline V gene. Trimming took off 1 base at V and 6 bases at J, with 9 bases between the two ends. The CDR3 DNA reads TGTGCCAGCAGCTTAGGGCATGTCCCTGAAGCTTTCTTT. Its protein is CASSLGHVPEAFF.